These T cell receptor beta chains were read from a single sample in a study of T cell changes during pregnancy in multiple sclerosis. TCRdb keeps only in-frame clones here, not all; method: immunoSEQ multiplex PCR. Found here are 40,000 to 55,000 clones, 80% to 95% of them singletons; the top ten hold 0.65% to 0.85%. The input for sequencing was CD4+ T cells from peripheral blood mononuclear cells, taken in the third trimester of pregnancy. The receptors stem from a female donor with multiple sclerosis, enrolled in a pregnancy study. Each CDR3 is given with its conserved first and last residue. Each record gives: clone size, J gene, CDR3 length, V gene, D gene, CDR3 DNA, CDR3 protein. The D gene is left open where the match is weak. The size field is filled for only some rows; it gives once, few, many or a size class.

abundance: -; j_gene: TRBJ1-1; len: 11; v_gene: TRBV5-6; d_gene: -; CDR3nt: TGTGCCAGCAGCTTAGCCACTGAAGCTTTCTTT; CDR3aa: CASSLATEAFF
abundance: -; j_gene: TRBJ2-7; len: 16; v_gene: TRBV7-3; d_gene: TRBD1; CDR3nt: TGTGCCAGCAGCTTAACCCGGACAGGGTTGTCCTACGAGCAGTACTTC; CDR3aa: CASSLTRTGLSYEQYF
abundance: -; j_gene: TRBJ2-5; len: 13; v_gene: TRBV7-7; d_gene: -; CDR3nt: TGTGCCAGCAGCACAGGGATCCAAGAGACCCAGTACTTC; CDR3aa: CASSTGIQETQYF
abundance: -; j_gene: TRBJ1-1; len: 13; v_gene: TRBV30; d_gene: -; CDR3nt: TGTGCCTGGAGTGTAAGGGGATACACTGAAGCTTTCTTT; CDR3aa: CAWSVRGYTEAFF
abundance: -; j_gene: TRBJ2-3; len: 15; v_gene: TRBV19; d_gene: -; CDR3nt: TGTGCCAGTAGTATGGGGGGGGCAGACCCAGATACGCAGTATTTT; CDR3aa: CASSMGGADPDTQYF
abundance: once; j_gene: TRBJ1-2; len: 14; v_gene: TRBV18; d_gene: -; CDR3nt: TGTGCCAGCTCACCCCAGGATGATCTCACTGGCTACACCTTC; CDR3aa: CASSPQDDLTGYTF
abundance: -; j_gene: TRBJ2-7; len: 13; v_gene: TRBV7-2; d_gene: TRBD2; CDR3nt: TGTGCCAGCAGCCGCTGGGAGGGTGACGAGCAGTACTTC; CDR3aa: CASSRWEGDEQYF
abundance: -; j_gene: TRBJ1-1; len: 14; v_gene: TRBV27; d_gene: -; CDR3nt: TGTGCCAGCAGGGGGATAGGCGGGAGCACTGAAGCTTTCTTT; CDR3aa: CASRGIGGSTEAFF
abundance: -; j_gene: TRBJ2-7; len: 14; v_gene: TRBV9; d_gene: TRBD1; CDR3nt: TGTGCCAGCAGCCCTAGGACAGGGAGCTACGAGCAGTACTTC; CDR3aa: CASSPRTGSYEQYF
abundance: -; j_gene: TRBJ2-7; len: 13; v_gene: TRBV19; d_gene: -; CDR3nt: TGTGCCAGTAGTTACAGTTCGAACTACGAGCAGTACTTC; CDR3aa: CASSYSSNYEQYF
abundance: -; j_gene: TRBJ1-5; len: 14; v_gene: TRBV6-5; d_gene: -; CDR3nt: TGTGCCAGCAAAAGCCGGGGGTACAATCAGCCCCAGCATTTT; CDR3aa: CASKSRGYNQPQHF
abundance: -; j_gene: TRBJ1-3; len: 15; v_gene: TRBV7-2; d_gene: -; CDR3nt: TGTGCCAGCAGCCCCGGGGGGGGAACTGGAAACACCATATATTTT; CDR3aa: CASSPGGGTGNTIYF
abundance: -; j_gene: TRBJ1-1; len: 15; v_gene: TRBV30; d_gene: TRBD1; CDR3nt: TGTGCCTGGAGTGTAGCAGGGGGTGGAAACACTGAAGCTTTCTTT; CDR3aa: CAWSVAGGGNTEAFF
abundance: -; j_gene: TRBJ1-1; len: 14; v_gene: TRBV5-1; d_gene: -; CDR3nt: TGCGCCAGCAGCGGGGGGACGGCGAACACTGAAGCTTTCTTT; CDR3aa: CASSGGTANTEAFF
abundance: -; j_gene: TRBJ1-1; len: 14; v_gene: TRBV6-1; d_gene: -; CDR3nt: TGTGCCAGCAGTGAAGTCGTCGGGAACACTGAAGCTTTCTTT; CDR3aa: CASSEVVGNTEAFF
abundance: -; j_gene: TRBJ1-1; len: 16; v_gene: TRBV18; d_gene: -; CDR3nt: TGTGCCAGCTCCCAACTAGGAGGACAGAGGGACACTGAAGCTTTCTTT; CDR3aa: CASSQLGGQRDTEAFF
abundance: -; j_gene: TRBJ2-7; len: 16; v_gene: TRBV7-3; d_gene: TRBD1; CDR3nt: TGTGCCAGCAGCTTATTAGCCGGGACAGGGCGAAACGAGCAGTACTTC; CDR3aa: CASSLLAGTGRNEQYF
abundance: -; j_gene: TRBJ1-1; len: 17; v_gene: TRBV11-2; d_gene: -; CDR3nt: TGTGCCAGCAGCCAAGTAGGGCGGCCCGGGGTGAACACTGAAGCTTTCTTT; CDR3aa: CASSQVGRPGVNTEAFF
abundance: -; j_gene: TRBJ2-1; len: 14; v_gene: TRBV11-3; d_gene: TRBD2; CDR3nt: TGTGCCAGCAGCCCTAGCGGCACCTACAATGAGCAGTTCTTC; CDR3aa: CASSPSGTYNEQFF
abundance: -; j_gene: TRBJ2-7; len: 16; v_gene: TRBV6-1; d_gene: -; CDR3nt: TGTGCCAGCAGTGGGGCACAGTGGGGGCGCTTCCACGAGCAGTACTTC; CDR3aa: CASSGAQWGRFHEQYF
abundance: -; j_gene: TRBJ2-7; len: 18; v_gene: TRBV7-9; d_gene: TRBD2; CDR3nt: TGTGCCAGCAGCTTAGTGACCGGGACTAGTCATTACGCCTACGAGCAGTACTTC; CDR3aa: CASSLVTGTSHYAYEQYF
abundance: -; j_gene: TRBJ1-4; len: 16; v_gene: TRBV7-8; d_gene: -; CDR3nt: TGTGCCAGCAGCTTAGGGGTGAGGGGAGGTGTGGAAAAACTGTTTTTT; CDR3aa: CASSLGVRGGVEKLFF
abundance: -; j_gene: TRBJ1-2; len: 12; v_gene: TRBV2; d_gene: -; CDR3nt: TGTGCCAGTAGGTCGGGTAACTATGGCTACACCTTC; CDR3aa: CASRSGNYGYTF
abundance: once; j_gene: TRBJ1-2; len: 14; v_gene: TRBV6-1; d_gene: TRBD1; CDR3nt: TGTGCCAGCATATCGACAGGGGGCGGCTATGGCTACACCTTC; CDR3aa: CASISTGGGYGYTF